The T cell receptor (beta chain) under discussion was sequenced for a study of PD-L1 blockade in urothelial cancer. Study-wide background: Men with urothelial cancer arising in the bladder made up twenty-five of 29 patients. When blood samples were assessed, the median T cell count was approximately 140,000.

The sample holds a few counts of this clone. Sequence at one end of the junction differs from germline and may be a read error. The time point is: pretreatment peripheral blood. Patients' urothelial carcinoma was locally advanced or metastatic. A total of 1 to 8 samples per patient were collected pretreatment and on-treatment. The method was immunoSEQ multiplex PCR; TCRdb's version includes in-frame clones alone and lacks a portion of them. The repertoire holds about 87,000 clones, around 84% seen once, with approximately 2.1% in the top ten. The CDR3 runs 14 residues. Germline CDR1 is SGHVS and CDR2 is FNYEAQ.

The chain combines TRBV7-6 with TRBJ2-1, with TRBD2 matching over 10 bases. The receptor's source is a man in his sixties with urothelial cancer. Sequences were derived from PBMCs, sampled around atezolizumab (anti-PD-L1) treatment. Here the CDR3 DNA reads TGTGCCAGCAGCTCTTCCAGCGGGAGGGCCATGGTCGTCTTC. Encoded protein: CASSSSSGRAMVVF.